Below, 5 T cell receptor beta chains from the same sample are listed, as sequenced in a study of T cell repertoires in cytomegalovirus infection. No antigens are known for them. TCRdb passed the reads through MiXCR, listing each CDR3 protein once. Of about 900,000 distinct CDR3 sequences listed, around 30% are singletons. Sequencing was performed on cultured CD8+ T cells from PBMCs, taken from culture after CMV antigen stimulation. The source of these receptors is a human donor in good health (CMV status not recorded). Some clones in this sample may be carry-over from other donors' samples.

In regard to this clonotype: A much larger clonotype is one base distant, so this may be a read error. The chain uses TRBV12-3 or TRBV12-4 and TRBJ1-2, with D tentatively TRBD1 (6 bases). This CDR3 has 16 residues. The CDR3 nucleotides are TGTGTCAGCACCCACGACGGGGACATCGCTAACTATGGCTACACCTTC. This gives the protein CVSTHDGDIANYGYTF.

This clonotype was counted only a few times. The rearrangement joins TRBV10-3 to TRBJ2-1; 7 bases align to TRBD1. The germline CDR1 and CDR2 sequences are ENHRY and SYGVKD. V gave up 7 bases and J gave up 5 bases; unmatched junction bases: 11. This CDR3 is 15 amino acids long. The CDR3 DNA reads as TGTGCCATCAAACAAAACAGGGGACCTAACAATGAGCAGTTCTTC. Its translation is CAIKQNRGPNNEQFF.

The table lists this clonotype with many counts. V is TRBV2 and J is TRBJ1-1, with D unclear. Per germline, CDR1 SNHLY and CDR2 FYNNEI. The CDR3 has 11 residues. V was trimmed by 4 bases and J by 10 bases, leaving 10 bases between them. This CDR3 reads CASSGGLGAFF. CDR3 nucleotides: TGTGCCAGCAGTGGGGGATTGGGAGCTTTCTTT.

This clonotype was seen a handful of times. The J gene is TRBJ2-1, the V gene TRBV7-9, with D uncertain. Germline values: CDR1 SEHNR, CDR2 FQNEAQ (reference sequence). The CDR3 length is 15 residues. Deletions cut 5 bases from V and 1 base from J, with 12 bases between. CDR3 residues: CASSPPGMSYNEQFF. Written as DNA, the CDR3 is TGTGCCAGCAGCCCTCCGGGCATGTCCTACAATGAGCAGTTCTTC. The full variable domain, its missing parts supplied by reference TRBV7-9 and TRBJ2-1, is DTGVSQNPRHKITKRGQNVTFRCDPISEHNRLYWYRQTLGQGPEFLTYFQNEAQLEKSRLLSDRFSAERPKGSFSTLEIQRTEQGDSAMYLCASSPPGMSYNEQFFGPGTRLTVL.

This clonotype was counted a few times. The V and J genes are TRBV5-4 and TRBJ2-7; a weak D match, TRBD1 (5 bases). There are 15 residues in the CDR3. Trimming removed 4 bases from V and 0 bases from J, with 14 bases in between. From germline, CDR1 is SGHNT and CDR2 YYREEE (reference sequence). In DNA form, the CDR3 reads TGTGCCAGCAGCGCGACACAGGAGAACTCCTACGAGCAGTACTTC. Translation gives CASSATQENSYEQYF.